This TCR beta chain was identified in a study of cytomegalovirus exposure and HLA in healthy donors (dated by TCRdb to 2016 to 2017). Concerning the study at large: In an earlier analysis of under 750 of the donors, 250 to 350 Gb of sequence data and 117 million unique TCR beta sequences from 150 million to 200 million T cells were reported. The T cell repertoires of several hundred subjects were profiled by immunosequencing and related to cytomegalovirus serostatus. Every repertoire in the discovery cohort had been generated on one and the same sequencing platform. The number of donors typed differed by locus, with 629-630 for A, B, C, DRB1 and DQB1, roughly 520 for DQA1, under 610 for DPA1, and approximately 470 for DPB1. The study combined high-throughput TCR immunosequencing, statistical association of individual TCRs with disease status, and machine learning to predict cytomegalovirus infection status. Among over 350 genotyped donors of the cohort, an average of approximately 240,000 unique TCR beta nucleotide sequences were sequenced per donor, roughly 20% of them non-productive. In a later genetic analysis, genome-wide SNP genotypes for about three fifths of the 666 donors were used, and that subset was treated as a discovery cohort. Around 330 gigabases of sequencing data and approximately 91 million unique TCR sequences made up an early release that covered roughly 670 HLA-typed donors. A later analysis re-analyzed previously published TCR beta repertoires from 550 to 700 donors and added high-resolution HLA genotyping to study TCR occurrence patterns. Of the roughly 400 genotyped donors, about 80% fell in the genetic ancestry cluster associated with self-reported Caucasian donors. The aim of the study was to test whether cataloging public T cell receptors could identify signatures of past pathogen exposure. In an earlier analysis of a few hundred of the donors, high-throughput TCR beta sequencing was used to judge whether each TCR beta V gene segment behaved as functional or pseudogenic. Five DR-DQ haplotypes were treated as single units for association and clustering because of strong linkage in the cohort. Class I and class II HLA loci were covered by the typing at four-digit resolution. Besides the first cohort of 666 subjects, a separate validation cohort made up of about 120 different subjects was used. Rather than drawing on any new phenotypic data, the later analysis identified candidate immune exposures from TCR beta sequences and the way those sequences occurred across donors. Donor age, sex, ethnicity and CMV serostatus were compiled alongside the repertoire data. Summary of the overall study and its limitations: In both the original and validation cohorts, the classifier was reported to diagnose cytomegalovirus status with high specificity and sensitivity. In this cohort, only TCR beta chains were sequenced, and detectable features were limited by the absence of alpha or paired-chain data. A further reported finding was that TCR beta sequences accurately predicted the HLA-A and HLA-B alleles for most subjects in the first cohort. A later analysis found that HLA-associated TCR beta chains were more clonally expanded and had lower generation probabilities than equally common non-associated chains. The 87-base-pair reads could not distinguish some IMGT-functional V segments, including TRBV6-2 and TRBV6-3, so those segments were excluded. In vitro tests confirmed that a few of the cytomegalovirus-associated TCR beta chains recognize cytomegalovirus antigens. Specific HLA alleles were associated with about 17,000 TCR beta sequences at a false discovery rate of 0.05 in a later analysis. The authors suggested that the approach could potentially be extended to other disease states and immunological phenotypes. A later genetic analysis associated a missense DCLRE1C variant with V-gene and J-gene trimming of TCR beta chains, and an independent cohort replicated the association. Roughly uniform sequencing depth across donors was assumed in presence/absence analyses, although this assumption may not hold. HLA typing was unavailable for some donors at each locus, so association tests used only the typed subset. When HLA alleles, especially DR and DQ, strongly co-occurred, TCR associations were difficult to assign to individual alleles. According to a later analysis, most CMV-associated TCR beta chains appeared to be HLA-restricted, and the HLA associations seemed to be driven largely by CMV exposure. Correlated functional status among segregating V segments might be attributable to linkage disequilibrium, but an unknown experimental factor could not be ruled out. A later analysis reported that several top co-occurrence clusters appeared linked to parvovirus B19, influenza, CMV and Epstein-Barr virus. Most TCR sequences were seen in very few donors, while some public TCRs were found in many individuals. A later analysis found that TCR association rates varied across HLA loci, with DRB1 alleles showing the most associated TCRs and HLA-C alleles the fewest. In a later genetic analysis, fewer N-insertions in productive TCRs were reported among donors in an Asian-associated ancestry cluster than the 666-donor mean. A cluster of highly shared sequence variants was judged likely to be a technical artifact of the sequencing pipeline. The study listed 164 TCR beta chains as associated with cytomegalovirus. Broadly in line with IMGT annotations, most TCR beta V segments showed up in productive rearrangements about 90% or about 30% of the time in an earlier analysis of about 500 of the donors. For the cohort, immune exposure information was limited to CMV serostatus. Because counts were too low, roughly 16 rarely observed V segments, including chromosome 9 orphons, were excluded from the earlier analysis of 587 of the donors.

The cohort was made up of several hundred healthy bone marrow donors. At the time of sampling, every cohort member was nominally healthy, though immune exposures that went unrecorded were likely present. The donor was CMV seropositive and belonged to the group of about 290 seropositive cohort members. A peripheral blood sample was provided by each donor, and peripheral blood mononuclear cells were used for TCR beta sequencing. The Qiagen DNeasy Blood Extraction Kit was used to extract genomic DNA from the blood cell samples. This clone was picked up one time. What this receptor recognizes is not known. No much larger clonotype is one base removed from it; base qualities were not supplied. V and J lose 6 bases and 14 bases, and a span of 23 bases separates them. Looking up the germline V gene (reference sequence) yields CDR1 SEHNR and CDR2 FQNEAQ. The CDR3 sequence holds 15 residues, the cysteine and phenylalanine included. Just CDR3 DNA is preserved here, 45 bases in frame from base 1.

Library preparation used the immunoSEQ multiplex PCR assay. For the multiplex PCR, a mixture combining 60 forward primers for TCR Vbeta segments and 13 reverse primers for TCR Jbeta segments was used. The CDR3 region of rearranged TCR beta genes was amplified from genomic DNA by a multiplex PCR assay. The amplified TCR beta libraries were sequenced on the Illumina HiSeq System as 87-base-pair reads. As for how the authors treated the data: In a later analysis, about 80 million unique TCR beta chains were counted across the 500 to 850 repertoires, and roughly 9.9 million of these chains were shared by at least two donors. Raw reads were error-corrected and collapsed into unique sequences by a nearest-neighbor algorithm in which closely related sequences were merged to remove PCR and sequencing errors. V, D and J gene segments were assigned by aligning CDR3 sequences to IMGT reference sequences. For a sequence to be retained, a match of at least six nucleotides to both a V gene segment and a J gene segment was required. A rearrangement was called productive if the CDR3 had no stop codons and remained in frame with V and J, and every other rearrangement was called non-productive. Following IMGT convention, CDR3 was defined as the stretch from the second conserved V-encoded cysteine up to the conserved J-encoded phenylalanine. Sequences without an unambiguous match to a single V gene segment were excluded from the earlier analysis of a few hundred of the donors. In an earlier analysis of about 590 of the donors, a V segment was called functional when productive rearrangements were above 56.7%, and segregating when the standard deviation between donors exceeded 5%. A statistical classification framework was built for diagnosing cytomegalovirus status from the catalog of TCR beta chain sequences. V and J gene assignment, in a later analysis, came from comparing TCR nucleotide sequences with IMGT/GENE-DB human TR gene sequences. A later analysis assigned CDR3 sequences and most-parsimonious VDJ recombination scenarios with the TCRdist pipeline. A later analysis defined each TCR beta chain by its CDR3 amino acid sequence plus V-gene family, and excluded reads lacking a unique V-gene family. As a way to deal with suspected cross-contamination and a sequencing artifact, a later analysis dropped 500 to 700 nucleotide sequences that were highly shared and had low generation probability. For each public chain, a later analysis derived a clonal expansion index from normalized ranks of inferred template counts within each repertoire. In a later analysis, generation probabilities were computed using a VDJ recombination model fitted to out-of-frame rearrangements, and the results were checked against IGoR. In a later analysis, hypergeometric tests were used to score TCR-TCR, TCR-HLA and TCR-CMV co-occurrence, with a repertoire-size bias correction applied to TCR pairs. To estimate false discovery rates, a later analysis permuted the HLA or CMV assignments 20 times. In a later analysis, co-occurring TCRs were grouped with DBSCAN, and TCRdist sequence similarity was added when clustering was performed within HLA-allele-positive subsets. Repertoires with fewer than 30,000 or more than 120,000 public chains were left out of co-occurrence clustering, as were a handful of repertoires with anomalous nucleotide sharing. Here the immuneACCESS table is served through TCRdb, limited to in-frame sequences with V and J called. Missing clones are a known gap in these copies; in checked studies unresolved V genes cover under half, and the rest lacks a known reason. V and J calls and clone size are given by that table; D and trimming were obtained from the DNA. The sample table lists roughly 150,000 clones, approximately 80% of them with a count of one. The top ten clonotypes cover 5% to 6.5% of the sample.

The rearranged segments are TRBV7-9 and TRBJ1-6; the D gene is possibly TRBD1, with 6 bases matching. The TCR originated in a man aged 25 to 40 in good health and CMV-seropositive. The sequencing input was PBMCs. The CDR3 region: CASSPTGSVGIALHF. The DNA sequence is given as TGTGCCAGCAGTCCTACAGGGAGTGTTGGGATAGCCCTCCACTTT.